This T cell receptor beta chain originates from a study of T cells in Graves' hyperthyroidism and ophthalmopathy. Hyperthyroidism, newly diagnosed and lasting under 2 months, affected patients aged 18 to 65. Exclusion of patients followed from uncontrolled infection, other autoimmune disease, pregnancy or lactation. This clonotype was seen at least ten times. What it recognizes is unknown. Study-level results: Ophthalmopathy and stable hyperthyroidism were separated by a 13 V-J model. Among clonotypes expanded in thyroid above 0.001, most were also found in blood.

Amplification targeted TCR beta CDR3 regions from RNA transcripts. The HTBI primer set drove a first-round RT-PCR of the TCR CDR3. TCRdb recomputed calls from the multiplex PCR reads with MiXCR, one row per CDR3 protein. The repertoire holds about 300,000 distinct CDR3 sequences, with roughly an eighth as singletons. The CDR3 sequence is 15 residues long. Germline CDR1 SQVTM, CDR2 ANQGSEA. Trimming cost V 0 bases and J 3 bases, with 13 bases left between them. Sequencing was carried out using blood. The V call is TRBV29-1, the J call TRBJ2-3, with D perhaps matching TRBD1 (6 bases). The receptor's source is a woman aged 40 to 49 with Graves' hyperthyroidism. As DNA, the CDR3 is TGCAGCGTTGAAGATCTACAGGGCGGAACAGATACGCAGTATTTT. Its protein is CSVEDLQGGTDTQYF.